This T cell receptor (beta chain) was recorded in a study of shared clonotypes between healthy human individuals. Germline assignment: CDR1 SGDLS and CDR2 YYNGEE. The CDR3 totals 15 residues. With 3 bases removed from V and 5 bases from J, the gap between germline ends came to 17 bases. The table came from immunoSEQ multiplex PCR; TCRdb's copy has only in-frame clones and leaves some out. This sample carries 2,500,000 or so clones, approximately 94% of them seen once, and the ten largest clones take about 0.13%. The J gene is TRBJ2-5, the V gene TRBV9; D may correspond to TRBD1 or TRBD2 (5 bases each). What was sequenced was naive CD4+ T cells sorted from blood. Documented subset: CD45RA+ positively selected. This TCR was sampled from a young man in good health. The CDR3: CASSDGDRWGETQYF. The CDR3 bases are TGTGCCAGCAGCGATGGGGACCGGTGGGGGGAGACCCAGTACTTC.